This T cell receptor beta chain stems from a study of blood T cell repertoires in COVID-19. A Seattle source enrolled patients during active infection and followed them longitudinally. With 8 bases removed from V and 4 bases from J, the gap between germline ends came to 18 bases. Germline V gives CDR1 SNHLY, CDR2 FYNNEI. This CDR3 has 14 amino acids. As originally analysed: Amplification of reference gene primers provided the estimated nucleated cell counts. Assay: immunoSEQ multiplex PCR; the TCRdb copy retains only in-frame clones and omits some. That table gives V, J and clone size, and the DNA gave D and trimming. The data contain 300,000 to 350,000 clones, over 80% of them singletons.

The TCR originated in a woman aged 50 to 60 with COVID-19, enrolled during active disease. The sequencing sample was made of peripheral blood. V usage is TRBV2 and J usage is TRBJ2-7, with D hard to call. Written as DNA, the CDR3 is TGTGCCAGCTCCTTACTGGAGCCTCCTTACGAGCAGTACTTC. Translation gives CASSLLEPPYEQYF.